These 5 T cell receptor beta chains originate from one sample sequenced in a study of neurological immune-mediated disorders. TCRdb recomputed calls from the 5' RACE reads with MiXCR, one row per CDR3 protein. The table includes tens of thousands of distinct CDR3 sequences, over 8.5% detected once. The time point was: longitudinal time-point 1 (baseline). Sequenced input: PBMCs. Every receptor here comes from a male donor with HTLV-1-associated myelopathy (HAM/TSP).

This clonotype was observed at least ten times. This sequence joins TRBV29-1 and TRBJ2-2; a possible D gene is TRBD2 (7 bases). There are 15 residues in the CDR3. The germline V gene encodes CDR1 SQVTM and CDR2 ANQGSEA. Trimming pared 3 bases from V and 9 bases from J, leaving 20 bases between. CDR3: CSVDEGSGGGRELFF. The CDR3 region has the DNA TGCAGCGTTGATGAAGGATCGGGGGGCGGCCGGGAGCTGTTTTTT.

This clonotype showed up many times. V is TRBV4-2 and J is TRBJ2-5; 9 bases fit TRBD2. The CDR3 spans 18 residues. Germline CDR1 and CDR2: LGHNA and YNFKEQ. Trimming took 1 base from V and 4 from J; bases not matched to a gene: 13. This CDR3 is CASSQALTSGLRRETQYF. CDR3 bases: TGTGCCAGCAGCCAAGCGTTGACTAGCGGACTCAGGAGAGAGACCCAGTACTTC.

Ten or more counts support this clonotype. This chain uses TRBV25-1 with TRBJ1-4; possible D gene TRBD1, 6 bases. The CDR3 contains 15 residues. V was trimmed by 1 base and J by 8 bases, leaving 14 bases between them. From germline, CDR1 is MGHDK and CDR2 SYGVNS. The CDR3 DNA is TGTGCCAGCAGTGAATTACGGGGGGCTTGGGAAAAACTGTTTTTT. As protein: CASSELRGAWEKLFF.

This clonotype was counted at least ten times. The chain uses TRBV28 and TRBJ2-7, with 8 bases lining up with TRBD2. The CDR3 sequence is 14 residues long. From germline, CDR1 is MDHEN and CDR2 SYDVKM. The V and J ends lost 6 bases and 2 bases, in that order; junction bases with no gene match: 6. The CDR3 DNA is TGTGCCAGCAGATCTGGACTAGCCACCTACGAGCAGTACTTC. It yields the protein CASRSGLATYEQYF.

Ten or more counts support this clonotype. The chain recombines TRBV28 with TRBJ2-1, with D unclear. Germline V gene sequence: CDR1 MDHEN, CDR2 SYDVKM. V dropped 5 bases and J dropped 0 bases, with 20 bases sitting between them. This CDR3 has 18 amino acids. CDR3: CASSLPTLAESSYNEQFF. The CDR3 nucleotides read TGTGCCAGCAGTCTCCCAACCCTGGCGGAGAGCTCCTACAATGAGCAGTTCTTC.